The 25 T cell receptor beta chains given below trace back to one sample, sequenced in a study of Graves' ophthalmopathy and Graves' hyperthyroidism. From RNA, the CDR3 regions of TCR beta chains were amplified and sequenced. HTBI-primed first-round RT-PCR preceded second-round multiplex PCR. TCRdb recomputed calls from the multiplex PCR reads with MiXCR, one row per CDR3 protein. The table lists over a million distinct CDR3 sequences, less than 45% of them singletons, with roughly 11% in the top ten. Sequenced: peripheral blood or thyroid tissue (not recorded which). The receptors derive from an adult man with Graves' hyperthyroidism.

This clonotype was found a few times. With a much larger clone just one base away, this may be a read error. This chain links TRBV9 with TRBJ2-7; 8 nucleotides agree with TRBD1. Germline V gene sequence: CDR1 SGDLS, CDR2 YYNGEE. After removal of 4 bases from V and 5 bases from J, the junction contained 5 bases not matched to a gene. The CDR3 loop spans 13 amino acids. CDR3 loop: CASSRTGHHEQYF. The DNA of the CDR3 is TGTGCCAGCAGCAGGACAGGGCATCACGAGCAGTACTTC.

This clonotype showed up just a few times. This chain uses TRBV5-1 with TRBJ1-1, with TRBD1 matching over 8 bases. Germline CDR1 is SGHRS and CDR2 is YFSETQ. The CDR3 loop spans 16 amino acids. V shed 1 base, J shed 5 bases, and the junction held 10 bases outside the gene matches. The CDR3, as DNA: TGCGCCAGCAGCTTGTTGCCGCAGGGGGCGCGTACTGAAGCTTTCTTT. Residues: CASSLLPQGARTEAFF.

As to this clonotype: At one boundary the junction diverges from the germline segment, which might be a read error. The chain is built from TRBV10-3 and TRBJ1-1, with a possible D match to TRBD1 (5 bases). The CDR3 has 15 amino acids. The germline gives CDR1 ENHRY, CDR2 SYGVKD. The CDR3 nucleotides read TGTGCCAGCAGTCCGCCAAAGGGGCCGAACACTGAAGCTTTCTTT. Protein: CASSPPKGPNTEAFF.

A note on this clonotype: This may be a read error, as it is one base from a much larger clone. The rearrangement uses TRBV7-9 and TRBJ1-1; D possibly corresponds to TRBD1 (6 bases). This CDR3 spans 14 amino acids. Germline V gives CDR1 SEHNR, CDR2 FQNEAQ (reference sequence). CDR3 sequence (DNA): TGTGCCAGCAGTAGGAGCGGACGGGACACTGAAGTTTTCTTT. It codes for CASSRSGRDTEVFF.

This clonotype was detected only a few times. This chain links TRBV9 with TRBJ2-7, with no clear D. This CDR3 spans 16 amino acids. V lost 3 bases and J 3 bases, leaving 19 bases between the germline ends. The germline CDR1 and CDR2 sequences are SGDLS and YYNGEE. CDR3 DNA sequence: TGTGCCAGCAGCGCCAGACCTAGTGGGGTCCTCTACGAGCAGTACTTC. Encoded protein: CASSARPSGVLYEQYF.

The chain uses TRBV25-1 and TRBJ2-7; possible D gene TRBD1, 6 bases. Germline V lookup: CDR1 MGHDK, CDR2 SYGVNS. V lost 8 bases and J lost 3, with 17 bases in between. The CDR3 totals 14 residues. For the CDR3, the DNA is TGTGCCAGCGTTGGGAAGGGGGTCGACTACGAGCAGTACTTC. This sequence encodes CASVGKGVDYEQYF.

The gene calls are TRBV29-1 and TRBJ1-3, with a weak D call TRBD1 (5 bases). Germline V CDR1 and CDR2: SQVTM, ANQGSEA. CDR3 length: 13 residues. Trimming cost V 1 base and J 9 bases, with 13 bases left between them. The CDR3 here is CSVEGGGQITIYF. The CDR3 nucleotides are TGCAGCGTTGAAGGGGGCGGGCAGATCACCATATATTTT.

This clonotype has more than one count but fewer than ten. V gene TRBV2 combines with J gene TRBJ2-7, with 8 bases identical to TRBD1. V dropped 0 bases and J dropped 3; count of bases not matched to a gene: 7. This CDR3 contains 16 residues. Germline CDR1 reads SNHLY; CDR2 reads FYNNEI. As DNA, the CDR3 is TGTGCCAGCAGTGAAGCTCCGACAGGGGTTTACTACGAGCAGTACTTC. Translated, it gives CASSEAPTGVYYEQYF.

This clonotype was recorded at least ten times. This chain joins TRBV10-3 and TRBJ1-5; D is unresolved. The CDR3 consists of 16 residues. V shed 3 bases and J shed 5 bases, with 17 bases lying between them. Germline CDR1 is ENHRY and CDR2 is SYGVKD. CDR3 residues: CAISEGGRTAHQPQHF. The CDR3 DNA follows: TGTGCCATCAGTGAAGGTGGCAGGACCGCACATCAGCCCCAGCATTTT.

Only a few counts were recorded for this clonotype. The V call is TRBV7-3, the J call TRBJ1-6, with a possible D match to TRBD1 (5 bases). Trimming pared 7 bases from V and 11 bases from J, leaving 15 bases between. This CDR3 has 13 amino acids. Germline lookup yields CDR1 SGHTA and CDR2 FQGTGA. In DNA form, the CDR3 reads TGTGCCAGCAATGGGGGGTCGAATCCACCCCTCCACTTT. Protein product: CASNGGSNPPLHF.

The rearrangement joins TRBV19 to TRBJ1-5, with 8 bases matching TRBD1. Trimming cost V 8 bases and J 0 bases; bases outside gene matches: 3. The CDR3 is made up of 14 amino acids. Looked up from germline, CDR1 is LNHDA and CDR2 is SQIVND (reference sequence). CDR3 DNA: TGTGCCAGTGACAGGGGCTTTAGCAATCAGCCCCAGCATTTT. Amino acids: CASDRGFSNQPQHF.

Comment on this clonotype: Compared with germline, one end of the junction differs, possibly owing to a read error. The chain recombines TRBV10-2 with TRBJ2-7; D possibly matches TRBD1 or TRBD2 (5 bases each). There are 13 residues in the CDR3. Germline-derived CDR1 and CDR2 are WSHSY and SAAADI. This CDR3 is CASSQTGGGEQYF. CDR3 nucleotide sequence: TGTGCCAGCAGCCAAACTGGGGGTGGAGAGCAGTACTTC.

A few counts support this clonotype. The genes are TRBV24-1 and TRBJ2-5; D may be TRBD2 (6 bases). Trimming pared 3 bases from V and 3 bases from J, leaving 16 bases between. The CDR3 has 16 residues. Germline V gene sequence: CDR1 KGHDR, CDR2 SFDVKD. The CDR3 region is CATSDLHQGGEETQYF. The CDR3 DNA sequence: TGTGCCACCAGTGATCTCCACCAGGGCGGGGAAGAGACCCAGTACTTC.

The chain is built from TRBV5-6 and TRBJ1-6, with 8 bases lining up with TRBD1. Trimming removed 4 bases from V and 9 bases from J; junction bases left unmatched: 9. This CDR3 has 15 residues. CDR1 is SGHDT and CDR2 is YYEEEE in the germline V gene. The CDR3 DNA follows: TGTGCCAGCAGCCACCGACAGGGGTTGGGTTCACCCCTCCACTTT. Translation gives CASSHRQGLGSPLHF.

Ten or more counts support this clonotype. In DNA, the CDR3 is TGTGCCAGTAGCGAGGCGGACAGGGGTCTCAATCAGCCCCAGCATTTT. This encodes CASSEADRGLNQPQHF. The chain carries TRBV19 and TRBJ1-5; TRBD1 agrees at 9 bases. Germline CDR1 is LNHDA and CDR2 is SQIVND (reference sequence). The CDR3 totals 16 residues. V dropped 6 bases and J dropped 3; count of bases not matched to a gene: 9.

This chain joins TRBV5-4 and TRBJ1-4; the match to TRBD1 covers 10 bases. The CDR3 spans 14 residues. Trimming removed 4 bases from V and 10 bases from J; junction bases left unmatched: 7. In germline, CDR1 is SGHNT, CDR2 YYREEE (reference sequence). This CDR3 is CASSQTGGRGKLFF. The CDR3 coding sequence is TGTGCCAGCAGCCAGACAGGGGGCCGGGGAAAACTGTTTTTT.

This clonotype was detected many times. The chain couples TRBV4-3 to TRBJ2-7; D gene uncertain. The V end lost 0 bases, the J end lost 0 bases, and 12 bases lay between the germline ends. This CDR3 has 16 residues. CDR1 and CDR2 (germline): LGHNA, YSLEER. Written as DNA, the CDR3 is TGCGCCAGCAGCCAAGATCGAGCGTGGAGCTCCTACGAGCAGTACTTC. Translating it yields CASSQDRAWSSYEQYF.

This clonotype was recorded many times. The chain couples TRBV7-2 to TRBJ1-5; the D is unclear. Looked up from germline, CDR1 is SGHTA and CDR2 is FQGNSA. Deletions cut 1 base from V and 3 bases from J, with 10 bases between. The CDR3 is made up of 15 amino acids. The CDR3 DNA sequence: TGTGCCAGCAGCTTAGATCTCGGAGCCAATCAGCCCCAGCATTTT. As protein: CASSLDLGANQPQHF.

This clonotype was recorded many times. The gene calls are TRBV11-2 and TRBJ1-2; weak D call: TRBD1 (6 bases). V lost 2 bases, J lost 5 bases, and 12 bases lay in between. This CDR3 is built from 14 residues. CDR1 is SGHAT, CDR2 FQNNGV, per germline. In DNA, the CDR3 is TGTGCCAGCAGCTTACTGGGGGCCCCGTATGGCTACACCTTC. Protein sequence: CASSLLGAPYGYTF.

Concerning this clonotype: This sequence may be a read error, since a much larger clone differs from it by one base. The V gene is TRBV7-3, the J gene TRBJ2-7; a possible D gene is TRBD2 (7 bases). V dropped 5 bases and J dropped 6 bases, with 17 bases sitting between them. CDR1 SGHTA and CDR2 FQGTGA come from the germline V gene. The CDR3 is 14 residues long. CDR3 region: CASSVGGAPGEQYF. CDR3 coding DNA: TGTGCCAGCAGCGTAGGGGGGGCTCCGGGCGAGCAGTACTTC.

In this sample, this clonotype turned up many times. The V call is TRBV29-1, the J call TRBJ1-1; D is unclear. The CDR3 covers 16 residues. CDR1 is SQVTM and CDR2 is ANQGSEA in the germline V gene. V was clipped by 1 base and J by 5 bases, with 20 bases between them. CDR3 sequence reads: CSVEGLAGRWWTEAFF. CDR3 nucleotides: TGCAGCGTTGAAGGCTTGGCAGGTAGATGGTGGACTGAAGCTTTCTTT.

The chain employs TRBV6-5 and TRBJ2-7; D assignment may be TRBD1 or TRBD2 (5 bases each). The length of the CDR3 is 13 residues. V lost 5 bases and J 2 bases, leaving 10 bases between the germline ends. CDR1 is MNHEY and CDR2 is SVGAGI in the germline V gene. In nucleotides, the CDR3 is TGTGCCAGCAGTGCCCCGGGACCCTACGAGCAGTACTTC. Its protein product is CASSAPGPYEQYF.

The rearrangement links TRBV11-2 to TRBJ2-7; 8 bases agree with TRBD2. This CDR3 is built from 14 residues. Unmatched junction bases numbered 8, after V lost 5 bases and J lost 5 bases. Germline-derived CDR1 and CDR2 are SGHAT and FQNNGV. For the CDR3, the DNA is TGTGCCAGCAGCCATAGCGGGACTTTCGACGAGCAGTACTTC. Translated, it gives CASSHSGTFDEQYF.

The J gene is TRBJ1-1, the V gene TRBV27, with D possibly being TRBD1 (6 bases). This CDR3 is built from 15 residues. The ends were cut back, 2 bases at V and 7 bases at J, with 17 bases in the middle. CDR1 is MNHEY and CDR2 is SMNVEV in the germline V gene (reference sequence). The CDR3 here is CASSLGPGTPHEAFF. Here the CDR3 DNA reads TGTGCCAGCAGTTTAGGGCCCGGGACACCTCATGAAGCTTTCTTT.

The chain joins TRBV7-6 to TRBJ1-1; 7 positions agree with TRBD1. This CDR3 comprises 14 residues. Germline lookup yields CDR1 SGHVS and CDR2 FNYEAQ. With V trimmed by 6 bases and J by 4 bases, 8 bases remained unmatched. This CDR3 is CASSYQGEATEAFF. For the CDR3, the DNA is TGTGCCAGCAGTTACCAGGGGGAGGCCACTGAAGCTTTCTTT. The full variable domain, its missing parts supplied by reference TRBV7-6 and TRBJ1-1, is GAGVSQSPRYKVTKRGQDVALRCDPISGHVSLYWYRQALGQGPEFLTYFNYEAQQDKSGLPNDRFSAERPEGSISTLTIQRTEQRDSAMYRCASSYQGEATEAFFGQGTRLTVV.